This T cell receptor (beta chain) was identified during a study of T cell responses to AZD1222 COVID-19 vaccine. Concerning this clone itself: Antigen specificity is unknown.

The protocol was immunoSEQ multiplex PCR, while the TCRdb copy is restricted to in-frame clones and leaves out a portion. Among more than 150,000 clones listed, around 90% were seen once. Notes on the study in general: Most donors were white British, females outnumbered males, and clonal diversity was possibly underestimated. Only six or seven AZD1222 recipients tested seropositive at baseline.

The CDR3 extends over 13 amino acids. V shed 3 bases and J shed 4 bases, with 7 bases lying between them. The specimen was peripheral blood, collected 28 days after the second AZD1222 dose. The source is an adult who received the AZD1222 COVID-19 vaccine. V gene TRBV12-3 or TRBV12-4 combines with J gene TRBJ1-5; unclear D gene. This CDR3 reads CASSFGPNQPQHF. CDR3 coding DNA: TGTGCCAGCAGTTTTGGCCCGAATCAGCCCCAGCATTTT.